Shown below are 20 T cell receptor beta chains from a single sample sequenced in a study of blood T cell repertoires in COVID-19. The method was immunoSEQ multiplex PCR; TCRdb's version includes in-frame clones alone and lacks a portion of them. There are 200,000 to 250,000 clones in the sample; about nine tenths occur only once, and 2.5% to 3.5% lies in the top ten. The sample taken for sequencing was peripheral blood. The receptors shown here come from a woman aged 55-70 years with acute or convalescent COVID-19.

The chain links TRBV27 to TRBJ2-5, with 8 bases fitting TRBD1. The CDR3 runs to 13 residues. The junction had 5 bases not matched to a gene; V was cut back by 4 bases and J by 7 bases. In germline, CDR1 is MNHEY, CDR2 SMNVEV (reference sequence). The chain's CDR3 is CASSSTGVGTQYF. The CDR3 DNA reads as TGTGCCAGCAGTTCGACAGGGGTAGGGACCCAGTACTTC.

The rearrangement joins TRBV3-1 (or the pseudogene TRBV3-2) to TRBJ2-2; D is perhaps TRBD2 (5 bases). Trimming cost V 2 bases and J 8 bases, with 21 bases left between them. The CDR3 spans 17 residues. CDR1 is LGHDT, CDR2 YNNKEL, per germline (reference sequence). The CDR3 reads CASSQRMSSLSRGELFF. The CDR3 DNA reads as TGTGCCAGCAGCCAACGTATGTCTAGCCTCTCTAGGGGGGAGCTGTTTTTT.

This clone was observed once. The CDR3: CASSRRTTGGGDGYTF. In DNA form, the CDR3 reads TGTGCCAGCAGCCGGCGAACAACAGGGGGCGGCGATGGCTACACCTTC. The V and J genes are TRBV5-4 and TRBJ1-2, with TRBD1 identical over 9 bases. Trimming took 4 bases from V and 6 from J; bases not matched to a gene: 13. Germline CDR1 reads SGHNT; CDR2 reads YYREEE (reference sequence). The CDR3 has 16 residues.

This chain connects TRBV5-4 to TRBJ2-5; D is possibly TRBD1 (5 bases). Trimming pared 0 bases from V and 6 bases from J, leaving 12 bases between. CDR3 length: 14 amino acids. In germline, CDR1 is SGHNT, CDR2 YYREEE (reference sequence). In DNA form, the CDR3 reads TGTGCCAGCAGCTTGGATCCAGGGCCGAAGACCCAGTACTTC. It specifies CASSLDPGPKTQYF. The full variable domain, rest sourced from reference TRBV5-4 and TRBJ2-5, is ETGVTQSPTHLIKTRGQQVTLRCSSQSGHNTVSWYQQALGQGPQFIFQYYREEENGRGNFPPRFSGLQFPNYSSELNVNALELDDSALYLCASSLDPGPKTQYFGPGTRLLVL.

V is TRBV6-6 and J is TRBJ2-3, with 8 bases aligning to TRBD2. Looked up from germline, CDR1 is MNHNY and CDR2 is SVGAGI (reference sequence). This CDR3 has 14 amino acids. J gave up 6 bases and V 10 bases, and 12 bases lay outside the gene matches. CDR3 DNA: TGTGCCACCTTAGCGGGGCGCGCCTCGGATACGCAGTATTTT. It codes for CATLAGRASDTQYF.

In nucleotides, the CDR3 is TGTGCCAGCAGCACTCCTGCCCGAAGCTCTGGAAACACCATATATTTT. This encodes CASSTPARSSGNTIYF. The V call is TRBV9, the J call TRBJ1-3; D gene unclear. Looked up from germline, CDR1 is SGDLS and CDR2 is YYNGEE. CDR3 size: 16 residues. The V gene lost 4 bases and the J gene lost 0 bases, with 14 bases spanning the gap.

This chain joins TRBV30 and TRBJ2-3, with D perhaps TRBD2 (6 bases). V shed 0 bases and J shed 1 base, with 14 bases lying between them. Germline V gene sequence: CDR1 GTSNPN, CDR2 SVGIG (reference sequence). This CDR3 region has 16 residues. CDR3 DNA: TGTGCCTGGAGTGTACGATGGCCTAGCGGCACAGATACGCAGTATTTT. Translated, it gives CAWSVRWPSGTDTQYF.

This rearrangement joins TRBV3-1 (or the pseudogene TRBV3-2) to TRBJ2-1; perhaps TRBD2 as D (5 bases). The germline V gene encodes CDR1 LGHDT and CDR2 YNNKEL (reference sequence). The CDR3 runs 17 residues. Trimming left V 4 bases short and J 0 bases short, with 16 bases between. CDR3 DNA sequence: TGTGCCAGCAGCCCCTATCGCGGGTACAGCTCCTACAATGAGCAGTTCTTC. Protein: CASSPYRGYSSYNEQFF.

This chain joins TRBV6-5 and TRBJ2-7; 9 bases align to TRBD1. The CDR3 runs 16 residues. J was trimmed by 4 bases and V by 4 bases; bases with no gene match: 11. Germline-derived CDR1 and CDR2 are MNHEY and SVGAGI. The CDR3 region has the DNA TGTGCCAGCAGTTTCCTGGACAGGGGAGATGGTTACGAGCAGTACTTC. It yields the protein CASSFLDRGDGYEQYF.

This clone occurred a few times. The rearrangement links TRBV28 to TRBJ2-5; D call uncertain. Trimming removed 2 bases from V and 2 bases from J, with 3 bases in between. This CDR3 contains 12 residues. Germline CDR1 and CDR2: MDHEN and SYDVKM. CDR3: CASSLLQETQYF. The CDR3 DNA sequence: TGTGCCAGCAGTTTACTACAAGAGACCCAGTACTTC.

The chain combines TRBV6-6 with TRBJ2-1, with TRBD2 identical over 8 bases. V dropped 3 bases and J dropped 10; count of bases not matched to a gene: 5. This CDR3 is 13 amino acids long. Per the germline V gene, CDR1 is MNHNY and CDR2 is SVGAGI (reference sequence). The CDR3 sequence: CASSYREGWEQFF. The CDR3 DNA is TGTGCCAGCAGTTATCGGGAGGGATGGGAGCAGTTCTTC.

The gene calls are TRBV9 and TRBJ1-3, with a possible D match to TRBD1 (5 bases). The CDR3 is made up of 15 amino acids. The germline V gene has CDR1 SGDLS and CDR2 YYNGEE. V shed 0 bases and J shed 2 bases, with 9 bases lying between them. Written as DNA, the CDR3 is TGTGCCAGCAGCGTAGCGGGGGGGACTGGAAACACCATATATTTT. Translated, it gives CASSVAGGTGNTIYF. The entire variable domain, with the rest obtained from reference TRBV9 and TRBJ1-3, is as follows: DSGVTQTPKHLITATGQRVTLRCSPRSGDLSVYWYQQSLDQGLQFLIQYYNGEERAKGNILERFSAQQFPDLHSELNLSSLELGDSALYFCASSVAGGTGNTIYFGEGSWLTVV.

The chain joins TRBV11-2 to TRBJ2-2, with D hard to call. The germline V gene encodes CDR1 SGHAT and CDR2 FQNNGV. V gave up 5 bases and J gave up 3 bases, with 13 bases separating them. The CDR3 is 15 residues long. CDR3 region: CASSQTPRYTGELFF. For the CDR3, the DNA is TGTGCCAGCAGCCAAACACCACGATACACCGGGGAGCTGTTTTTT.

The chain recombines TRBV5-1 with TRBJ2-7, with 7 bases that match TRBD2. Germline CDR1 is SGHRS and CDR2 is YFSETQ. V trimming: 0 bases; J trimming: 5 bases; junction bases outside the gene matches: 8. CDR3 length: 15 amino acids. CDR3 in DNA: TGCGCCAGCAGCTTGGCCACGCGGGAGCGGAACGAGCAGTACTTC. Its translation is CASSLATRERNEQYF.

The J gene is TRBJ1-4, the V gene TRBV5-1, with TRBD1 matching over 9 bases. This CDR3 region has 15 residues. Trimming took 3 bases from V and 5 from J; bases not matched to a gene: 5. Per the germline V gene, CDR1 is SGHRS and CDR2 is YFSETQ. CDR3 loop: CASSSTGTGNEKLFF. The DNA of the CDR3 is TGCGCCAGCAGCTCCACCGGGACAGGGAATGAAAAACTGTTTTTT. Drawing the rest from reference TRBV5-1 and TRBJ1-4, the complete variable domain is KAGVTQTPRYLIKTRGQQVTLSCSPISGHRSVSWYQQTPGQGLQFLFEYFSETQRNKGNFPGRFSGRQFSNSRSEMNVSTLELGDSALYLCASSSTGTGNEKLFFGSGTQLSVL.

CDR3 DNA sequence: TGTGCCAGCAGTTGGCTCTCCTACGAGCAGTACTTC. Translation: CASSWLSYEQYF. The gene calls are TRBV6-2 or TRBV6-3 and TRBJ2-7, with D uncertain. With 4 bases removed from V and 0 bases from J, the gap between germline ends came to 4 bases. The CDR3 is 12 residues long. Per germline, CDR1 MNHEY and CDR2 SVGEGT.

The chain recombines TRBV28 with TRBJ1-6, with 7 bases identical to TRBD1. CDR1 is MDHEN, CDR2 SYDVKM, per germline. The trim removed 3 bases at V and 9 bases at J, leaving 11 bases unmatched. The CDR3 covers 16 residues. CDR3 sequence: CASSFRGGTVLSPLHF. The CDR3 DNA reads as TGTGCCAGCAGTTTCCGGGGGGGGACAGTCCTTTCACCCCTCCACTTT. The whole variable domain, remainder taken from reference TRBV28 and TRBJ1-6, is DVKVTQSSRYLVKRTGEKVFLECVQDMDHENMFWYRQDPGLGLRLIYFSYDVKMKEKGDIPEGYSVSREKKERFSLILESASTNQTSMYLCASSFRGGTVLSPLHFGNGTRLTVT.

As concerns this clone: Other DNA variants within this sample encode the same CDR3. V gene TRBV28 combines with J gene TRBJ1-3; D unresolved. Germline V CDR1 and CDR2: MDHEN, SYDVKM. The CDR3 contains 15 residues. V was clipped by 3 bases and J by 0 bases, with 9 bases between them. CDR3 coding DNA: TGTGCCAGCAGTTTCGGCGGCAGCTCTGGAAACACCATATATTTT. Encoded protein: CASSFGGSSGNTIYF.

Comments on this clone: The junction and the germline gene differ at one end; a read error may be behind it. CDR3 DNA sequence: TGTGCCGTAAGCGAGGGGGAGGGATACCGAGAGCGGTACTTC. Translating gives CAVSEGEGYRERYF. The chain combines TRBV28 with TRBJ2-7; tentatively, D is TRBD2 (7 bases). The CDR3 runs to 14 residues. CDR1 MDHEN and CDR2 SYDVKM come from the germline V gene.

This chain connects TRBV5-1 to TRBJ1-1, with D perhaps matching TRBD1 (5 bases). CDR1 and CDR2 from the germline V gene are SGHRS and YFSETQ. V was shortened by 2 bases and J by 5 bases, with 13 bases between the two germline ends. The CDR3 has 14 amino acids. The CDR3 loop reads CASSFSVGGTEAFF. The CDR3 nucleotides read TGCGCCAGCAGCTTCAGCGTTGGGGGGACTGAAGCTTTCTTT.